The sequence of this T cell receptor beta chain was determined in a study of cytomegalovirus exposure and HLA in healthy donors. The CDR3 spans 14 residues. Germline V lookup: CDR1 MNHNS, CDR2 SASEGT. The PCR employed 60 Vbeta primers together with 13 Jbeta primers. Method: immunoSEQ multiplex PCR; TCRdb's copy keeps in-frame clones and lacks some. The sample yields around 160,000 clones, more than 60% seen once. Donors had nominal health at sampling but likely had unrecorded immune exposures. As for this clone: One end of the junction varies from germline; a read error may be responsible.

The chain couples TRBV6-1 to TRBJ2-6; D possibly corresponds to TRBD2 (6 bases). Material: PBMCs. The origin of this receptor is a middle-aged man in good health and CMV-seropositive. CDR3 region: CASGGASGANGLTF. The CDR3 bases are TGTGCCAGCGGAGGGGCCTCTGGGGCCAACGGCCTGACTTTC.